This T cell receptor (beta chain) originates from a study of blood T cell repertoires in COVID-19. Looking at the study overall: Nucleic acid was either cDNA or gDNA, and it came from T cells, B-cell-depleted T cells, or PBMCs.

Clones were sequenced by immunoSEQ multiplex PCR, and TCRdb holds only the in-frame ones, with some missing. This table holds under 200,000 clones, 85% found once. Germline V gene data show CDR1 as SGHNT and CDR2 as YYREEE (reference sequence). V lost 6 bases and J lost 0; bases outside the gene matches: 8. The CDR3 sequence is 16 residues long. The sequenced sample consisted of peripheral blood. This sequence originates from an elderly woman with COVID-19, enrolled during active disease. The chain carries TRBV5-4 and TRBJ2-7; 11 bases map to TRBD1. CDR3 sequence reads: CASNHQGQGASYEQYF. The DNA for the CDR3 is TGTGCCAGCAACCACCAAGGACAGGGGGCCTCCTACGAGCAGTACTTC.